This entry is about one T cell receptor beta chain. What it recognizes is unknown. The record originates from a study of identical twins. Study findings and constraints: The models systematically underestimated how much out-of-frame TCR alpha was shared in monozygotic twins.

Unique molecular identifiers were present on the cDNA, and a universal primer site came from template switching. One entry per CDR3 protein results from TCRdb running MiXCR on the 5' RACE reads. This repertoire shows about 1.7 million distinct CDR3 sequences, roughly a third found once; its top ten account for approximately 0.29%. The CDR3 contains 14 residues. V lost 2 bases and J lost 2, with 7 bases in between. Looked up from germline, CDR1 is SGHKS and CDR2 is YYEKEE (reference sequence). This rearrangement joins TRBV5-5 to TRBJ1-4; D is possibly TRBD1 (5 bases). The TCR was taken from a newborn girl in good health. What was sequenced was cord blood. The CDR3 region has the DNA TGTGCCAGCAGCTTCTCAGGGACTAATGAAAAACTGTTTTTT. Protein sequence: CASSFSGTNEKLFF.